Following are 26 T cell receptor beta chains from one sample sequenced in a study of blood T cell repertoires in COVID-19. TCRdb keeps only in-frame clones here, not all; method: immunoSEQ multiplex PCR. The table lists about 110,000 clones, 69% of them singletons. The sample comprised peripheral blood. The source is a man at least 80 years old with acute or convalescent COVID-19.

The V gene is TRBV6-5, the J gene TRBJ2-1; 14 bases match TRBD2. From germline, CDR1 is MNHEY and CDR2 SVGAGI. Trimming removed 8 bases from V and 4 bases from J; junction bases left unmatched: 1. This CDR3 comprises 14 residues. The CDR3: CASWTSGRYNEQFF. The CDR3 DNA is TGTGCCAGCTGGACTAGCGGGAGGTACAATGAGCAGTTCTTC.

V and J are TRBV2 and TRBJ2-5; 7 bases fit TRBD1. J gave up 1 base and V 7 bases, and 9 bases lay outside the gene matches. CDR1 is SNHLY and CDR2 is FYNNEI in the germline V gene. The CDR3 is made up of 15 amino acids. The chain's CDR3 is CASTFQGGGQETQYF. The CDR3 DNA reads TGTGCCAGCACCTTTCAAGGGGGCGGCCAAGAGACCCAGTACTTC.

CDR3 amino acids: CASSPTLKGAATTRYEQYF. The CDR3 nucleotides read TGCGCCAGCAGCCCGACCCTAAAGGGGGCCGCGACCACACGCTACGAGCAGTACTTC. The J gene is TRBJ2-7, the V gene TRBV5-1; 7 bases are shared with TRBD1. This CDR3 spans 19 amino acids. The V and J ends lost 4 bases and 3 bases, in that order; junction bases with no gene match: 22. The germline V gene has CDR1 SGHRS and CDR2 YFSETQ.

The chain is built from TRBV12-5 and TRBJ2-2; D perhaps matches TRBD2 (5 bases). V was shortened by 5 bases and J by 5 bases, with 9 bases between the two germline ends. The CDR3 length is 13 residues. The germline V gene has CDR1 LGHNT and CDR2 FRNRAP. The CDR3 bases are TGTGCTAGTGGTGCCTCGGGAACCGGGGAGCTGTTTTTT. It specifies CASGASGTGELFF.

This clone was seen only once. The CDR3 nucleotides are TGTGCCAGCAGCCAGCAAACTAGCGGGACCTACGAGCAGTACTTC. Protein sequence: CASSQQTSGTYEQYF. The chain has TRBV6-6 and TRBJ2-7; 10 nucleotides match TRBD2. CDR1 and CDR2 (germline): MNHNY, SVGAGI (reference sequence). This CDR3 contains 15 residues. V lost 6 bases to trimming and J lost 2 bases; unmatched junction nucleotides: 7.

The DNA for the CDR3 is TGTGCCAGCAGAAGGACAGTATACACTGAAGCTTTCTTT. This gives the protein CASRRTVYTEAFF. V usage is TRBV27 and J usage is TRBJ1-1, with a possible D match to TRBD1 (6 bases). V was cut by 6 bases and J by 3 bases, with 11 bases left in between. In germline, CDR1 is MNHEY, CDR2 SMNVEV (reference sequence). The CDR3 totals 13 residues.

The CDR3 loop is CASSLEESWANVLTF. DNA of the CDR3: TGCGCCAGCAGCTTGGAGGAGAGCTGGGCCAACGTCCTGACTTTC. The chain couples TRBV5-1 to TRBJ2-6; D gene ambiguous. V shed 0 bases and J shed 5 bases, with 9 bases lying between them. From germline, CDR1 is SGHRS and CDR2 YFSETQ. The CDR3 spans 15 residues.

The chain combines TRBV19 with TRBJ2-3, with D uncertain. This CDR3 comprises 14 residues. V was trimmed by 5 bases and J by 2 bases, leaving 11 bases between them. Germline V gene data show CDR1 as LNHDA and CDR2 as SQIVND (reference sequence). Written as DNA, the CDR3 is TGTGCCAGTAGTGTCCGACTCCCCACAGATACGCAGTATTTT. It codes for CASSVRLPTDTQYF.

Only a few counts were recorded for this clone. J is TRBJ2-7 and V is TRBV29-1, with D possibly being TRBD2 (6 bases). The CDR3 length is 15 residues. The germline CDR1 and CDR2 sequences are SQVTM and ANQGSEA. Trimming pared 2 bases from V and 1 base from J, leaving 15 bases between. CDR3 sequence reads: CSVENPSAGSYEQYF. CDR3 DNA: TGCAGCGTTGAAAACCCATCCGCGGGGTCCTACGAGCAGTACTTC.

The chain joins TRBV7-6 to TRBJ2-7; 8 positions match TRBD2. CDR1 SGHVS and CDR2 FNYEAQ come from the germline V gene. Trimming at V came to 7 bases and at J to 3 bases, leaving 11 bases not matched to a gene. The CDR3 runs 15 residues. Written as DNA, the CDR3 is TGTGCCAGCACGGTGACCAGCGGGGGTGACTACGAGCAGTACTTC. Protein: CASTVTSGGDYEQYF.

The chain uses TRBV3-1 (or the pseudogene TRBV3-2) and TRBJ1-6; 7 bases agree with TRBD1. This CDR3 contains 16 residues. Germline lookup yields CDR1 LGHDT and CDR2 YNNKEL (reference sequence). Trimming took 3 bases from V and 10 from J; bases not matched to a gene: 12. CDR3 protein: CASSQAGGPPGSPLHF. CDR3 sequence (DNA): TGTGCCAGCAGCCAGGCAGGGGGACCCCCCGGATCACCCCTCCACTTT.

This chain uses TRBV11-3 with TRBJ1-3; D uncertain. The CDR3 is made up of 13 amino acids. V gave up 6 bases and J gave up 2 bases, with 8 bases separating them. The germline gives CDR1 SGHNT, CDR2 YENEEA. CDR3 protein: CASRLAPGNTIYF. In DNA, the CDR3 is TGTGCCAGCAGACTTGCACCTGGAAACACCATATATTTT.

This sequence joins TRBV6-2 or TRBV6-3 and TRBJ2-7; the D gene is possibly TRBD1 (5 bases). Germline lookup yields CDR1 MNHEY and CDR2 SVGEGT. Trimming took off 2 bases at V and 7 bases at J, with 6 bases between the two ends. The CDR3 is 11 residues long. CDR3 amino acids: CASSYKGEQYF. The CDR3 coding sequence is TGTGCCAGCAGTTACAAGGGGGAGCAGTACTTC.

The rearrangement uses TRBV7-9 and TRBJ2-5, with 10 bases fitting TRBD2. V shed 1 base and J 5 bases; nucleotides not matched to a gene: 7. The CDR3 runs 16 residues. Per germline, CDR1 SEHNR and CDR2 FQNEAQ (reference sequence). The CDR3: CASSLGLAGVGETQYF. CDR3 in DNA: TGTGCCAGCAGCTTAGGGCTAGCGGGAGTCGGTGAGACCCAGTACTTC.

The V gene is TRBV6-5, the J gene TRBJ2-5; perhaps TRBD2 as D (5 bases). The CDR3 is 13 residues long. The germline CDR1 and CDR2 sequences are MNHEY and SVGAGI. Between the trimmed V and J ends, which lost 4 bases and 3 bases, there was a span of 9 bases. In DNA, the CDR3 is TGTGCCAGCAGTTCAACCGGGGAAGAGACCCAGTACTTC. This gives the protein CASSSTGEETQYF.

This clone was seen a single time. The J gene is TRBJ1-5, the V gene TRBV28; D is unclear. V lost 5 bases and J 4 bases, leaving 12 bases between the germline ends. This CDR3 is 14 amino acids long. The germline CDR1 and CDR2 sequences are MDHEN and SYDVKM. CDR3 sequence: CASSTPSWNQPQHF. For the CDR3, the DNA is TGTGCCAGCAGTACTCCCTCCTGGAATCAGCCCCAGCATTTT.

This clone was observed a single time. The chain joins TRBV5-4 to TRBJ2-7; tentative D call: TRBD2 (5 bases). Looked up from germline, CDR1 is SGHNT and CDR2 is YYREEE (reference sequence). Trimming stripped 2 bases from V and 5 bases from J, with 11 bases between. This CDR3 comprises 13 residues. In DNA, the CDR3 is TGTGCCAGCAGCTTTGATCGGGGAAACGAGCAGTACTTC. Translation gives CASSFDRGNEQYF.

This rearrangement joins TRBV4-3 to TRBJ1-6; D unresolved. The V end lost 6 bases, the J end lost 7 bases, and 10 bases lay between the germline ends. The germline CDR1 and CDR2 sequences are LGHNA and YSLEER. The CDR3 extends over 13 amino acids. The CDR3 nucleotides are TGCGCCAGCAGTCGACAACTGAATTCACCCCTCCACTTT. Its translation: CASSRQLNSPLHF.

The chain recombines TRBV28 with TRBJ2-7, with D perhaps matching TRBD1 (5 bases). The CDR3 spans 11 residues. Germline CDR1 reads MDHEN; CDR2 reads SYDVKM. The CDR3 region is CVGASHYEQYF. In DNA, the CDR3 is TGTGTTGGGGCATCTCACTACGAGCAGTACTTC.

This chain joins TRBV3-1 (or the pseudogene TRBV3-2) and TRBJ1-1; D is possibly TRBD1 (5 bases). The germline V gene has CDR1 LGHDT and CDR2 YNNKEL (reference sequence). Trimming removed 3 bases from V and 1 base from J, with 12 bases in between. This CDR3 region has 15 residues. The DNA of the CDR3 is TGTGCCAGCAGCCACCGGGGGGGATCGAACACTGAAGCTTTCTTT. The encoded protein is CASSHRGGSNTEAFF.

This clone was detected only once. The sample contains more than one DNA sequence encoding this CDR3. CDR3 amino acids: CASRKGQGYEQYF. The CDR3 DNA sequence: TGTGCCAGCAGAAAGGGACAGGGCTACGAGCAGTACTTC. The chain is built from TRBV27 and TRBJ2-7; 9 bases are a match to TRBD1. CDR1 MNHEY and CDR2 SMNVEV come from the germline V gene (reference sequence). This CDR3 is 13 amino acids long. The V gene end was trimmed by 6 bases and the J gene end by 3 bases; junction bases not matched to a gene: 3.

The rearrangement joins TRBV29-1 to TRBJ2-3; 10 bases line up with TRBD2. The CDR3 is 14 residues long. Looked up from germline, CDR1 is SQVTM and CDR2 is ANQGSEA. Losses at the gene ends were 8 bases for V and 1 base for J; bases not matched to a gene: 6. Here the CDR3 reads CSSDGTSGTDTQYF. The CDR3 DNA reads TGCAGCTCTGACGGGACTAGCGGCACAGATACGCAGTATTTT.

The V call is TRBV7-8, the J call TRBJ2-5; possible D gene TRBD1, 5 bases. Germline CDR1 SGHVS, CDR2 FQNEAQ. V lost 3 bases, J lost 5 bases, and 10 bases lay in between. The CDR3 totals 13 residues. The CDR3 DNA sequence: TGTGCCAGCAGCTTGGGGCTCGGGGAGACCCAGTACTTC. Translation: CASSLGLGETQYF. Variable domain in full (rest from reference TRBV7-8 and TRBJ2-5): GAGVSQSPRYKVAKRGQDVALRCDPISGHVSLFWYQQALGQGPEFLTYFQNEAQLDKSGLPSDRFFAERPEGSVSTLKIQRTQQEDSAVYLCASSLGLGETQYFGPGTRLLVL.

The chain employs TRBV29-1 and TRBJ2-7, with TRBD1 matching over 9 bases. Germline lookup yields CDR1 SQVTM and CDR2 ANQGSEA. Trimming took 7 bases from V and 3 from J; bases not matched to a gene: 7. This CDR3 is 13 amino acids long. CDR3 coding DNA: TGCAGCGCCGGACAGGGGAGTCGCTACGAGCAGTACTTC. Amino acid sequence: CSAGQGSRYEQYF.

V and J are TRBV2 and TRBJ2-7; TRBD2 matches at 7 bases. Germline V gene sequence: CDR1 SNHLY, CDR2 FYNNEI. This CDR3 comprises 12 residues. The trim removed 4 bases at V and 3 bases at J, leaving 0 bases unmatched. This CDR3 reads CASSGEGYEQYF. CDR3 sequence (DNA): TGTGCCAGCAGTGGGGAGGGCTACGAGCAGTACTTC.

This clone was seen more than once but under ten times. The V gene is TRBV6-6, the J gene TRBJ1-1; 7 bases match TRBD1. Germline V gives CDR1 MNHNY, CDR2 SVGAGI (reference sequence). CDR3 size: 12 residues. Unmatched junction bases numbered 7, after V lost 5 bases and J lost 10 bases. The CDR3 sequence is CASSPSDRAAFF. In nucleotides, the CDR3 is TGTGCCAGCAGTCCTTCCGACAGGGCAGCTTTCTTT.